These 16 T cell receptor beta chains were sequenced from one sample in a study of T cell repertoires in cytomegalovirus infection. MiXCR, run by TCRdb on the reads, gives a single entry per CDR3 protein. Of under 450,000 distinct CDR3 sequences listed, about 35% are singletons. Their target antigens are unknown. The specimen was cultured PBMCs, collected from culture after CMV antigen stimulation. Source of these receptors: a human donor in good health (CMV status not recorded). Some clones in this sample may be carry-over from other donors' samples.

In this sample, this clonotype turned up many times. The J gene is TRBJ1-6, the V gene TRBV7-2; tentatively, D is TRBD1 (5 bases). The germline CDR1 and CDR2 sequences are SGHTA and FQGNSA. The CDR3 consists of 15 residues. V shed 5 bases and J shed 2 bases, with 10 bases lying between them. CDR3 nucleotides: TGTGCCAGCAGCCCAGGGAGAACCTATAATTCACCCCTCCACTTT. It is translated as CASSPGRTYNSPLHF.

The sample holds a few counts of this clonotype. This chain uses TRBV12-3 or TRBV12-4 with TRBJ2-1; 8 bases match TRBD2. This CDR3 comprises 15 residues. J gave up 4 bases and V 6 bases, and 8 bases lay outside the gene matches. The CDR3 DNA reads TGTGCCAGCAGCCCCGGGGTAGCGGGGTACAATGAGCAGTTCTTC. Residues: CASSPGVAGYNEQFF.

CDR3 bases: TGTGCCAGCAGCTACGTGGGGCGCGGGCCGAATGAGCAGTTCTTC. Its translation: CASSYVGRGPNEQFF. The chain combines TRBV28 with TRBJ2-1, with D perhaps matching TRBD1 or TRBD2 (5 bases each). The CDR3 runs 15 residues. CDR1 and CDR2 (germline): MDHEN, SYDVKM. V lost 6 bases, J lost 7 bases, and 19 bases lay in between.

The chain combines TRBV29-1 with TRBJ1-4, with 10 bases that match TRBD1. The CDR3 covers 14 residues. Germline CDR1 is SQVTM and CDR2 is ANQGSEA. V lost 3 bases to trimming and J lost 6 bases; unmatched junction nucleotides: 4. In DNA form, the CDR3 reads TGCAGCGTTGATGACGGGACAGGGGATGAAAAACTGTTTTTT. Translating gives CSVDDGTGDEKLFF.

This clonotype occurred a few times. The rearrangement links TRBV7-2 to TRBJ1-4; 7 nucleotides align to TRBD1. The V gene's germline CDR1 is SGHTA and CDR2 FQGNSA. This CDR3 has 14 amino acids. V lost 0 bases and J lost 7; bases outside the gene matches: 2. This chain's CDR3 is CASSLAGGSEKLFF. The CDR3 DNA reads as TGTGCCAGCAGCTTAGCAGGGGGCAGTGAAAAACTGTTTTTT.

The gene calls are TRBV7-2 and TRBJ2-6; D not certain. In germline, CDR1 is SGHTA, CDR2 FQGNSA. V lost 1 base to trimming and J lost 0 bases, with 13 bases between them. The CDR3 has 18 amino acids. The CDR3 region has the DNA TGTGCCAGCAGCTTAGTGTCGGGTATGGGCTCTGGGGCCAACGTCCTGACTTTC. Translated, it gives CASSLVSGMGSGANVLTF. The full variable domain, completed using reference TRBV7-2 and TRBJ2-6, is GAGVSQSPSNKVTEKGKDVELRCDPISGHTALYWYRQSLGQGLEFLIYFQGNSAPDKSGLPSDRFSAERTGGSVSTLTIQRTQQEDSAVYLCASSLVSGMGSGANVLTFGAGSRLTVL.

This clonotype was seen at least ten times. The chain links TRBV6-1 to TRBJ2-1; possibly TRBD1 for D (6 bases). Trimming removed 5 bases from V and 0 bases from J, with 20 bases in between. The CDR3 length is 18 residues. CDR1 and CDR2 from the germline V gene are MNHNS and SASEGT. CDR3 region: CASSYRGTVDLSYNEQFF. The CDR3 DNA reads TGTGCCAGCAGTTATAGGGGGACCGTCGATCTCTCCTACAATGAGCAGTTCTTC.

DNA for the CDR3: TGTGCCGCTAAGGGACTCCAAGAGACCCAGTACTTC. It yields the protein CAAKGLQETQYF. The chain combines TRBV10-3 with TRBJ2-5; a weak D match, TRBD2 (6 bases). CDR1 ENHRY and CDR2 SYGVKD come from the germline V gene. The germline V and J ends were trimmed by 11 bases and 1 base, with 11 bases remaining between them. The CDR3 spans 12 residues.

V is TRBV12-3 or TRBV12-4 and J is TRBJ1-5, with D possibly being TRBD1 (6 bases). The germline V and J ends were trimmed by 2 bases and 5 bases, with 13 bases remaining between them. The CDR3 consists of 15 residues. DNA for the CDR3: TGTGCCAGCAGTTTATGGGGGCAAGTGGATCAGCCCCAGCATTTT. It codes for CASSLWGQVDQPQHF.

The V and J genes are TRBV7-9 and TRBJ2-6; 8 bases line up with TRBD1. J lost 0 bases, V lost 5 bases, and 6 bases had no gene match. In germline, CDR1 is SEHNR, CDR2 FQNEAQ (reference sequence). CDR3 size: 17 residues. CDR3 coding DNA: TGTGCCAGCAGCGAAGGGACAGGAACCTCTGGGGCCAACGTCCTGACTTTC. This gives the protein CASSEGTGTSGANVLTF.

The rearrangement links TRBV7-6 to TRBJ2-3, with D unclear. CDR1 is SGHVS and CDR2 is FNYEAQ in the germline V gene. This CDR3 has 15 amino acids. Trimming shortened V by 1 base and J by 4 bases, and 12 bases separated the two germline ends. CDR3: CASSLGNSQADTQYF. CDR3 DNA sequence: TGTGCCAGCAGCTTAGGGAATTCCCAAGCAGATACGCAGTATTTT.

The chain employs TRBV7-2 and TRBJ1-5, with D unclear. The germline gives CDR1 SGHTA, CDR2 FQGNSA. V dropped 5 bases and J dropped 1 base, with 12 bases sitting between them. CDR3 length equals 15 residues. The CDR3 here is CASSPLDGSNQPQHF. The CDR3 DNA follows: TGTGCCAGCAGCCCCCTGGACGGCAGCAATCAGCCCCAGCATTTT.

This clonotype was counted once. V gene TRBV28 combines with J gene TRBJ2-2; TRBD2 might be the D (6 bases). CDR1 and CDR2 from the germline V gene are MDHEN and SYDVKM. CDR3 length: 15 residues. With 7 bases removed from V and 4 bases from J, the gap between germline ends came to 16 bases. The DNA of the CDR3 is TGTGCCAGCACTCCCCACGTCGGGGGCACCGGGGAGCTGTTTTTT. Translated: CASTPHVGGTGELFF.

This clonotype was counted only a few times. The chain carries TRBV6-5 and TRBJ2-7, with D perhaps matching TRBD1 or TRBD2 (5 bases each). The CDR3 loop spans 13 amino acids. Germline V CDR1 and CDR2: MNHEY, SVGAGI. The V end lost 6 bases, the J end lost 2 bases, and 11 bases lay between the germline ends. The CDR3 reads CASRRDGTYEQYF. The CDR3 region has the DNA TGTGCCAGCAGACGGGACGGAACCTACGAGCAGTACTTC.

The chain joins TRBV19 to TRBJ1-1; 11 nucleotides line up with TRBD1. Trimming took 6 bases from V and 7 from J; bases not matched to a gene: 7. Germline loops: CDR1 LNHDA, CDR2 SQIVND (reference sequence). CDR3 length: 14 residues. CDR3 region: CASRTGQGAVEAFF. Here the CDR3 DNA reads TGTGCCAGTAGGACCGGACAGGGGGCCGTTGAAGCTTTCTTT.

CDR3 in DNA: TGTGCCAGCAGCCCGTTCCGGGGGAACACCGGGGAGCTGTTTTTT. Protein product: CASSPFRGNTGELFF. The gene calls are TRBV7-2 and TRBJ2-2; possible D gene TRBD2, 5 bases. Trimming removed 5 bases at V and 1 base at J, with 11 bases between. This CDR3 is 15 amino acids long. Germline V gene sequence: CDR1 SGHTA, CDR2 FQGNSA.